A selection of T cell receptor beta chains follows, all from one sample in a study of blood T cell repertoires in COVID-19. Using immunoSEQ multiplex PCR, the repertoire was profiled, and TCRdb retains in-frame clones only, with some absent. The data show hundreds of thousands of clones, approximately 88% seen once. The sequenced sample was peripheral blood. The origin of the receptors is a man aged 55 to 70 who had recovered from COVID-19. CDR3s include the opening cysteine and the closing phenylalanine or tryptophan. The D gene is left open where the match is weak. Some rows have no size entry. The others give once, few or many, or a class for an expanded clone.

clone_size: once; d_call: TRBD2; v_call: TRBV28; j_call: TRBJ2-1; cdr3_aa: CASGESGRSAHEQFF; cdr3_nt: TGTGCCAGCGGGGAAAGCGGGAGAAGCGCCCATGAGCAGTTCTTC
clone_size: once; d_call: TRBD2; v_call: TRBV28; j_call: TRBJ2-3; cdr3_aa: CASSPLAGGQTDTQYF; cdr3_nt: TGTGCCAGCAGTCCCTTGGCGGGAGGGCAGACAGATACGCAGTATTTT
clone_size: NA; d_call: NA; v_call: TRBV5-8; j_call: TRBJ2-7; cdr3_aa: CASSLPYYEQYF; cdr3_nt: TGTGCCAGCAGTTTACCCTACTACGAGCAGTACTTC
clone_size: NA; d_call: TRBD2; v_call: TRBV24-1; j_call: TRBJ2-1; cdr3_aa: CATSDFLAGAFREQFF; cdr3_nt: TGTGCCACCAGTGATTTCCTAGCGGGAGCCTTCAGGGAGCAGTTCTTC
clone_size: NA; d_call: NA; v_call: TRBV6-2/TRBV6-3; j_call: TRBJ1-1; cdr3_aa: CASSYSIAGFEAFF; cdr3_nt: TGTGCCAGCAGTTACTCGATAGCAGGGTTTGAAGCTTTCTTT
clone_size: NA; d_call: TRBD1; v_call: TRBV5-6; j_call: TRBJ1-5; cdr3_aa: CASSLRPGAGGLNQPQHF; cdr3_nt: TGTGCCAGCAGCTTGAGGCCGGGGGCAGGGGGCCTGAATCAGCCCCAGCATTTT
clone_size: NA; d_call: TRBD1; v_call: TRBV27; j_call: TRBJ2-7; cdr3_aa: CASSLKGTASYEQYF; cdr3_nt: TGTGCCAGCAGTTTAAAGGGGACAGCCTCCTACGAGCAGTACTTC
clone_size: NA; d_call: TRBD1; v_call: TRBV13; j_call: TRBJ2-2; cdr3_aa: CASSIRTGGELFF; cdr3_nt: TGTGCCAGCAGCATCCGGACAGGCGGGGAGCTGTTTTTT
clone_size: NA; d_call: TRBD2; v_call: TRBV24-1; j_call: TRBJ2-1; cdr3_aa: CATSDLSPPRGAGRLFF; cdr3_nt: TGTGCCACCAGTGATCTAAGCCCCCCGAGAGGAGCGGGGCGTCTGTTCTTC
clone_size: once; d_call: NA; v_call: TRBV6-5; j_call: TRBJ1-1; cdr3_aa: CASSYSGSGNTEAFF; cdr3_nt: TGTGCCAGCAGTTACTCGGGAAGCGGGAACACTGAAGCTTTCTTT
clone_size: NA; d_call: TRBD1; v_call: TRBV2; j_call: TRBJ1-4; cdr3_aa: CASSVTGVTNEKLFF; cdr3_nt: TGTGCCAGCAGCGTCACAGGGGTAACTAATGAAAAACTGTTTTTT
clone_size: NA; d_call: NA; v_call: TRBV7-6; j_call: TRBJ1-1; cdr3_aa: CASSLGGDAPTKHNTEAFF; cdr3_nt: TGTGCCAGCAGCTTAGGGGGGGACGCCCCAACTAAACACAACACTGAAGCTTTCTTT
clone_size: NA; d_call: TRBD1; v_call: TRBV19; j_call: TRBJ2-6; cdr3_aa: CASRRQGAGGANVLTF; cdr3_nt: TGTGCCAGTAGGCGACAGGGGGCTGGGGGGGCCAACGTCCTGACTTTC
clone_size: NA; d_call: NA; v_call: TRBV2; j_call: TRBJ2-1; cdr3_aa: CASTVDGDNEQFF; cdr3_nt: TGTGCCAGCACTGTAGACGGAGACAATGAGCAGTTCTTC
clone_size: once; d_call: NA; v_call: TRBV7-3; j_call: TRBJ2-2; cdr3_aa: CASSPEAGSLGELFF; cdr3_nt: TGTGCCAGCAGCCCCGAGGCCGGGAGCCTGGGGGAGCTGTTTTTT
clone_size: NA; d_call: NA; v_call: TRBV6-5; j_call: TRBJ1-1; cdr3_aa: CASSYSRTLNTEAFF; cdr3_nt: TGTGCCAGCAGTTACTCGCGGACTCTGAACACTGAAGCTTTCTTT
clone_size: NA; d_call: NA; v_call: TRBV27; j_call: TRBJ2-7; cdr3_aa: CASTPIGGLGEQYF; cdr3_nt: TGTGCCAGCACCCCCATCGGTGGGCTCGGCGAGCAGTACTTC
clone_size: NA; d_call: NA; v_call: TRBV5-6; j_call: TRBJ1-2; cdr3_aa: CASSLKSYGYTF; cdr3_nt: TGTGCCAGCAGCTTGAAGAGCTATGGCTACACCTTC
clone_size: NA; d_call: TRBD1; v_call: TRBV29-1; j_call: TRBJ2-5; cdr3_aa: CSVNTGEETQYF; cdr3_nt: TGCAGCGTAAATACAGGGGAAGAGACCCAGTACTTC
clone_size: NA; d_call: NA; v_call: TRBV7-2; j_call: TRBJ2-5; cdr3_aa: CASSLLRETQYF; cdr3_nt: TGTGCCAGCAGCTTGCTGAGAGAGACCCAGTACTTC
clone_size: NA; d_call: TRBD2; v_call: TRBV12-5; j_call: TRBJ2-3; cdr3_aa: CASGSPPKTSGGTDTQYF; cdr3_nt: TGTGCTAGTGGTTCCCCCCCTAAGACTAGCGGGGGCACAGATACGCAGTATTTT
clone_size: NA; d_call: NA; v_call: TRBV29-1; j_call: TRBJ2-1; cdr3_aa: CSAADNEQFF; cdr3_nt: TGCAGCGCGGCGGACAATGAGCAGTTCTTC
clone_size: NA; d_call: TRBD1; v_call: TRBV7-3; j_call: TRBJ1-1; cdr3_aa: CASSSKWTGGILNTEAFF; cdr3_nt: TGTGCCAGCAGCTCTAAATGGACAGGGGGCATCCTGAACACTGAAGCTTTCTTT
clone_size: NA; d_call: NA; v_call: TRBV14; j_call: TRBJ2-1; cdr3_aa: CASSQDMGPYNEQFF; cdr3_nt: TGTGCCAGCAGCCAAGATATGGGGCCCTACAATGAGCAGTTCTTC
clone_size: NA; d_call: NA; v_call: TRBV27; j_call: TRBJ2-1; cdr3_aa: CASSSPSFQGTSSYNEQFF; cdr3_nt: TGTGCCAGCAGTTCCCCCAGTTTCCAGGGGACCAGCTCCTACAATGAGCAGTTCTTC
clone_size: NA; d_call: NA; v_call: TRBV19; j_call: TRBJ2-3; cdr3_aa: CASSMAGGDTQYF; cdr3_nt: TGTGCCAGTAGTATGGCCGGGGGAGATACGCAGTATTTT
clone_size: few; d_call: TRBD1; v_call: TRBV18; j_call: TRBJ1-5; cdr3_aa: CASSPDRDQPQHF; cdr3_nt: TGTGCCAGCTCACCTGACAGGGATCAGCCCCAGCATTTT
clone_size: NA; d_call: NA; v_call: TRBV4-1; j_call: TRBJ2-7; cdr3_aa: CASSQDGRGHEQYF; cdr3_nt: TGCGCCAGCAGCCAAGATGGCAGGGGCCACGAGCAGTACTTC
clone_size: NA; d_call: NA; v_call: TRBV5-4; j_call: TRBJ1-2; cdr3_aa: CASKMQGPLYGYTF; cdr3_nt: TGTGCCAGCAAAATGCAGGGGCCGCTTTATGGCTACACCTTC
clone_size: few; d_call: NA; v_call: TRBV7-2; j_call: TRBJ1-5; cdr3_aa: CASSLTSRRSNQPQHF; cdr3_nt: TGTGCCAGCAGCCTTACGAGCCGTCGGAGCAATCAGCCCCAGCATTTT
clone_size: NA; d_call: NA; v_call: TRBV5-1; j_call: TRBJ2-3; cdr3_aa: CASSSEAGTDTQYF; cdr3_nt: TGCGCCAGCAGCTCAGAGGCCGGGACAGATACGCAGTATTTT
clone_size: NA; d_call: TRBD1; v_call: TRBV18; j_call: TRBJ2-6; cdr3_aa: CASSPGQGALSGANVLTF; cdr3_nt: TGTGCCAGCTCACCAGGACAGGGGGCGTTATCTGGGGCCAACGTCCTGACTTTC
clone_size: NA; d_call: NA; v_call: TRBV5-1; j_call: TRBJ1-1; cdr3_aa: CASSWGTRETEAFF; cdr3_nt: TGCGCCAGCAGCTGGGGGACAAGGGAAACTGAAGCTTTCTTT
clone_size: NA; d_call: NA; v_call: TRBV7-9; j_call: TRBJ1-5; cdr3_aa: CASSLGQGNQPQHF; cdr3_nt: TGTGCCAGCAGCTTAGGGCAGGGTAATCAGCCCCAGCATTTT
clone_size: NA; d_call: TRBD1; v_call: TRBV4-3; j_call: TRBJ2-7; cdr3_aa: CASSQDRTGGTDEQYF; cdr3_nt: TGCGCCAGCAGCCAAGATAGAACAGGGGGCACGGACGAGCAGTACTTC
clone_size: NA; d_call: TRBD1; v_call: TRBV18; j_call: TRBJ2-1; cdr3_aa: CASSGGQGATNEQFF; cdr3_nt: TGTGCCAGCTCCGGGGGACAGGGGGCAACCAATGAGCAGTTCTTC
clone_size: NA; d_call: NA; v_call: TRBV2; j_call: TRBJ1-3; cdr3_aa: CASSEGASHLSGNTIYF; cdr3_nt: TGTGCCAGCAGTGAAGGGGCCAGTCACCTCTCTGGAAACACCATATATTTT
clone_size: NA; d_call: TRBD1; v_call: TRBV18; j_call: TRBJ1-4; cdr3_aa: CASSPGDRDTNEKLFF; cdr3_nt: TGTGCCAGCTCACCAGGCGACAGGGACACTAATGAAAAACTGTTTTTT
clone_size: NA; d_call: NA; v_call: TRBV19; j_call: TRBJ2-5; cdr3_aa: CASSSLRETQYF; cdr3_nt: TGTGCCAGTAGTTCTCTGAGGGAGACCCAGTACTTC
clone_size: NA; d_call: TRBD1; v_call: TRBV5-4; j_call: TRBJ1-2; cdr3_aa: CASSLITGVSGYTF; cdr3_nt: TGTGCCAGCAGCTTGATAACAGGGGTTTCTGGCTACACCTTC
clone_size: NA; d_call: NA; v_call: TRBV5-4; j_call: TRBJ2-7; cdr3_aa: CASSVLQGSFSYEQYF; cdr3_nt: TGTGCCAGCAGCGTTCTTCAGGGATCCTTTTCCTACGAGCAGTACTTC
clone_size: NA; d_call: TRBD2; v_call: TRBV5-1; j_call: TRBJ2-3; cdr3_aa: CASSYAISGGTDTQYF; cdr3_nt: TGCGCCAGCAGCTACGCAATCAGCGGGGGCACAGATACGCAGTATTTT
clone_size: NA; d_call: TRBD1; v_call: TRBV5-1; j_call: TRBJ2-1; cdr3_aa: CASSSYDRGYEQFF; cdr3_nt: TGCGCCAGCAGCTCCTATGACAGGGGTTATGAGCAGTTCTTC
clone_size: NA; d_call: TRBD1; v_call: TRBV7-9; j_call: TRBJ1-3; cdr3_aa: CASSPIGTGRSGNTIYF; cdr3_nt: TGTGCCAGCAGTCCTATTGGGACAGGGCGCTCTGGAAACACCATATATTTT
clone_size: once; d_call: TRBD1; v_call: TRBV3-1/TRBV3-2; j_call: TRBJ2-1; cdr3_aa: CASSQNPGQGNNEQFF; cdr3_nt: TGTGCCAGCAGCCAAAATCCGGGACAGGGAAACAATGAGCAGTTCTTC
clone_size: few; d_call: NA; v_call: TRBV6-5; j_call: TRBJ1-1; cdr3_aa: CASTERGGLNTEAFF; cdr3_nt: TGTGCCAGCACCGAAAGGGGGGGACTTAACACTGAAGCTTTCTTT
clone_size: once; d_call: TRBD2; v_call: TRBV7-9; j_call: TRBJ2-1; cdr3_aa: CASSLVAGPYNEQFF; cdr3_nt: TGTGCCAGCAGCTTAGTAGCGGGGCCTTACAATGAGCAGTTCTTC
clone_size: NA; d_call: TRBD2; v_call: TRBV28; j_call: TRBJ2-1; cdr3_aa: CASSLGAGESYNEQFF; cdr3_nt: TGTGCCAGCAGCCTAGGCGCGGGAGAGTCCTACAATGAGCAGTTCTTC
clone_size: NA; d_call: TRBD1; v_call: TRBV7-3; j_call: TRBJ2-5; cdr3_aa: CASSAGTGEETQYF; cdr3_nt: TGTGCCAGCAGCGCCGGGACAGGGGAGGAGACCCAGTACTTC
clone_size: NA; d_call: NA; v_call: TRBV18; j_call: TRBJ1-1; cdr3_aa: CASSLPQGLEAFF; cdr3_nt: TGTGCCAGCTCTCTTCCGCAGGGACTTGAAGCTTTCTTT
clone_size: NA; d_call: NA; v_call: TRBV5-1; j_call: TRBJ2-3; cdr3_aa: CASSLDSLWDTQYF; cdr3_nt: TGCGCCAGCAGCTTGGACTCTCTATGGGATACGCAGTATTTT
clone_size: many; d_call: NA; v_call: TRBV12-3/TRBV12-4; j_call: TRBJ2-3; cdr3_aa: CASTSTDTQYF; cdr3_nt: TGTGCCAGCACTAGCACAGATACGCAGTATTTT